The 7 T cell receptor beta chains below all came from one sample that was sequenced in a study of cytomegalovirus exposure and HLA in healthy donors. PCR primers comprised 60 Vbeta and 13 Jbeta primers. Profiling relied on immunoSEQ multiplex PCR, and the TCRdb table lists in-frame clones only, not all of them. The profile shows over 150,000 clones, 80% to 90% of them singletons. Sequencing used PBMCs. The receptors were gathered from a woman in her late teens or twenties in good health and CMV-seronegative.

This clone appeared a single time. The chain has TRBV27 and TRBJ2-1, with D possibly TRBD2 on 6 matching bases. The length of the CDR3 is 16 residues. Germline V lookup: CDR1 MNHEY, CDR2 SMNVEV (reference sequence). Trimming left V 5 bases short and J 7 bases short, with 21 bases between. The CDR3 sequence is CASSPSSPARGNEQFF. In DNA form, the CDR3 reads TGTGCCAGCAGTCCCTCTAGCCCTGCGCGGGGTAATGAGCAGTTCTTC.

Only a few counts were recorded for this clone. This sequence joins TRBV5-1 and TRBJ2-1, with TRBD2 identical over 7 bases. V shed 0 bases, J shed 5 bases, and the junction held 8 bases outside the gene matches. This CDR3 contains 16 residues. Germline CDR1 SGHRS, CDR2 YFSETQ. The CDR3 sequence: CASSLARSGANNEQFF. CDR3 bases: TGCGCCAGCAGCTTGGCCCGGAGCGGGGCGAACAATGAGCAGTTCTTC.

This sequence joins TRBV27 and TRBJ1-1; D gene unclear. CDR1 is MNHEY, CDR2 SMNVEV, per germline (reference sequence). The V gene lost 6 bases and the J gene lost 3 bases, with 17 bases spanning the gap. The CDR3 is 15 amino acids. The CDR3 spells CASSKLLGRDTEAFF. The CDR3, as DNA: TGTGCCAGCAGCAAATTGCTGGGTCGGGACACTGAAGCTTTCTTT.

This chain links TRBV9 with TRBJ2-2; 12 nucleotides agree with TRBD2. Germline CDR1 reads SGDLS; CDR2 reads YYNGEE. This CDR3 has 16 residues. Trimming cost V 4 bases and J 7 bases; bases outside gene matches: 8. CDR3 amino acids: CASSIGLAGTNGELFF. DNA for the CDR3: TGTGCCAGCAGCATAGGACTAGCGGGGACGAACGGGGAGCTGTTTTTT.

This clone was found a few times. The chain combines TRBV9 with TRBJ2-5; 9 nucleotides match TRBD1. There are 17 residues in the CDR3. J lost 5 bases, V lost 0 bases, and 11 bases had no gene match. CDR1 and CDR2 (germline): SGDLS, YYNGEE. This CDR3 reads CASSVGSGQGLWETQYF. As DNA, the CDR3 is TGTGCCAGCAGCGTAGGTTCGGGACAGGGTCTTTGGGAGACCCAGTACTTC.

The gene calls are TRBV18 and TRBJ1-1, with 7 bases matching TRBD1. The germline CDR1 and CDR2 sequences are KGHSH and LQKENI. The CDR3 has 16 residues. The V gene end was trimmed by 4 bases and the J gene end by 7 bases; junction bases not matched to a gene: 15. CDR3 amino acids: CASSRTILDRVGEAFF. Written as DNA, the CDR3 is TGTGCCAGCTCACGGACTATACTTGACAGGGTCGGTGAAGCTTTCTTT.

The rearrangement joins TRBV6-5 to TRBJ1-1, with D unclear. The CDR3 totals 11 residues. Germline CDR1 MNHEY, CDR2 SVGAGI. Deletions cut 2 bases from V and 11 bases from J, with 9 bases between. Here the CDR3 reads CASSYVGLAFF. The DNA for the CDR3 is TGTGCCAGCAGTTACGTTGGCCTGGCTTTCTTT.